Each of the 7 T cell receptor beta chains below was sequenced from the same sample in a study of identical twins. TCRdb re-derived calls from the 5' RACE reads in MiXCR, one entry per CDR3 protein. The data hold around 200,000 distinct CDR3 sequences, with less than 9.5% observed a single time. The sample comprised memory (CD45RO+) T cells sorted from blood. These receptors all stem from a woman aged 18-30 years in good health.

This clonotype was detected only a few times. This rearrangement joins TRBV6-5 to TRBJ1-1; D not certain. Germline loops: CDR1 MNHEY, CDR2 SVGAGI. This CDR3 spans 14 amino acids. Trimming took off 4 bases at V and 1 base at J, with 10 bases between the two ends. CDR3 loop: CASSFDPTNTEAFF. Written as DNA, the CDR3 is TGTGCCAGCAGTTTTGACCCAACGAACACTGAAGCTTTCTTT.

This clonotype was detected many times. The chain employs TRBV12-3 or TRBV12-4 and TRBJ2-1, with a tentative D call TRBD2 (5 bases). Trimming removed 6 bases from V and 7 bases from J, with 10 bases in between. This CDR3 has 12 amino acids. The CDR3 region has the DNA TGTGCCAGCAGAGGAGGTTTGAATGAGCAGTTCTTC. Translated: CASRGGLNEQFF.

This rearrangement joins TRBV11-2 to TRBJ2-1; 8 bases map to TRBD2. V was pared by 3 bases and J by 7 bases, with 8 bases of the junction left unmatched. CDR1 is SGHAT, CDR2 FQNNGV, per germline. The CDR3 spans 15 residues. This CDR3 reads CASSFLAGSGNEQFF. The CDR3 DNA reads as TGTGCCAGCAGCTTTTTAGCGGGGAGCGGGAATGAGCAGTTCTTC.

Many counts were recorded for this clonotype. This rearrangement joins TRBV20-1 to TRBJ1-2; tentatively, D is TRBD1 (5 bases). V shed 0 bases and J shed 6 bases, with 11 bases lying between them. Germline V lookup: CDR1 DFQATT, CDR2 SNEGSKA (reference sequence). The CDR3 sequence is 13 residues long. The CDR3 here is CSARDTGTHGYTF. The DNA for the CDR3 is TGCAGTGCTAGAGATACCGGGACCCATGGCTACACCTTC.

The CDR3 bases are TGCGCCAGCAGACGGGTTTCGGGGGGCACAACTGAAGCTTTCTTT. Encoded protein: CASRRVSGGTTEAFF. The chain employs TRBV5-1 and TRBJ1-1; possible D gene TRBD1, 6 bases. The V end lost 5 bases, the J end lost 5 bases, and 19 bases lay between the germline ends. This CDR3 contains 15 residues. Germline-derived CDR1 and CDR2 are SGHRS and YFSETQ.

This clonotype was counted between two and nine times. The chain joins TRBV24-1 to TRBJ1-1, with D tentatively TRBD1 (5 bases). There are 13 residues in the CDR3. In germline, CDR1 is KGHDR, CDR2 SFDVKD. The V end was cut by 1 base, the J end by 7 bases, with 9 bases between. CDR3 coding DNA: TGTGCCACCAGTGATTTCACGGGGCTTGAAGCTTTCTTT. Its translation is CATSDFTGLEAFF.

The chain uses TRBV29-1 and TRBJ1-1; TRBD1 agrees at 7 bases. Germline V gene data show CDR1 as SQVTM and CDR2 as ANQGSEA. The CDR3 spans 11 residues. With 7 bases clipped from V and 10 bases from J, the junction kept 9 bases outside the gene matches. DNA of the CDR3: TGCAGCGCGGAACAGGGGAGAGGAGCTTTCTTT. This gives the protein CSAEQGRGAFF.